The 13 T cell receptor beta chains reported below all come from one sample, sequenced in a study of T cells in Graves' hyperthyroidism and ophthalmopathy. Amplification yielded TCR beta CDR3 regions, with RNA transcripts as the source. The TCR CDR3 first-round RT-PCR relied on the HTBI primer set. TCRdb called the multiplex PCR reads again in MiXCR, with one record for every CDR3 protein. The table shows about 620,000 distinct CDR3 sequences, with around 15% occurring only once. The sequenced sample was blood. The receptors stem from a woman younger than 45 with Graves' hyperthyroidism.

This clonotype was detected ten times or more. J is TRBJ2-4 and V is TRBV13; D not resolved. Germline V gives CDR1 PRHDT, CDR2 FYEKMQ (reference sequence). Trimming left V 4 bases short and J 7 bases short, with 11 bases between. This CDR3 region has 13 residues. CDR3 amino acids: CASSSPLGNIQYF. Here the CDR3 DNA reads TGTGCCAGCAGCTCACCCCTGGGCAACATTCAGTACTTC.

The chain employs TRBV29-1 and TRBJ2-1, with D perhaps matching TRBD2 (5 bases). Trimming took off 6 bases at V and 4 bases at J, with 13 bases between the two ends. Germline lookup yields CDR1 SQVTM and CDR2 ANQGSEA. The CDR3 consists of 13 residues. The CDR3 DNA follows: TGCAGCGTGGACCTACTAGATTACAATGAGCAGTTCTTC. Amino acids: CSVDLLDYNEQFF.

The table lists this clonotype with many counts. This chain uses TRBV27 with TRBJ2-7; 7 nucleotides line up with TRBD2. Germline V lookup: CDR1 MNHEY, CDR2 SMNVEV (reference sequence). The V segment lost 2 bases and the J segment 2 bases; nucleotides outside the gene matches: 3. The CDR3 has 14 residues. This CDR3 is CASSLAGDAYEQYF. CDR3 nucleotides: TGTGCCAGCAGTTTAGCGGGAGACGCCTACGAGCAGTACTTC.

CDR3 region: CATSGRQGIVGEQYF. CDR3 coding DNA: TGTGCCACCAGCGGGAGGCAGGGGATCGTGGGCGAGCAGTACTTC. The V call is TRBV15, the J call TRBJ2-7; D is tentatively TRBD1 or TRBD2 (6 bases each). CDR3 length: 15 amino acids. CDR1 and CDR2 from the germline V gene are LNHNV and YYDKDF (reference sequence). V lost 5 bases and J 6 bases, leaving 20 bases between the germline ends.

The table lists this clonotype with many counts. V usage is TRBV2 and J usage is TRBJ2-5, with 12 bases aligning to TRBD2. CDR1 and CDR2 from the germline V gene are SNHLY and FYNNEI. The ends lost 5 bases at V and 4 bases at J; junction bases unmatched: 5. This CDR3 region has 15 residues. The CDR3 loop is CASSYLAGGRETQYF. CDR3 coding DNA: TGTGCCAGCAGTTATCTAGCGGGAGGGAGAGAGACCCAGTACTTC.

This clonotype was seen repeatedly, ten times or more. The chain employs TRBV30 and TRBJ2-7; 9 nucleotides match TRBD2. This CDR3 comprises 14 residues. Losses at the gene ends were 0 bases for V and 3 bases for J; bases not matched to a gene: 3. Looked up from germline, CDR1 is GTSNPN and CDR2 is SVGIG (reference sequence). The CDR3 here is CAWSVSSGNYEQYF. For the CDR3, the DNA is TGTGCCTGGAGTGTTTCTAGCGGGAACTACGAGCAGTACTTC. Filled out from reference TRBV30 and TRBJ2-7, the complete variable domain reads SQTIHQWPATLVQPVGSPLSLECTVEGTSNPNLYWYRQAAGRGLQLLFYSVGIGQISSEVPQNLSASRPQDRQFILSSKKLLLSDSGFYLCAWSVSSGNYEQYFGPGTRLTVT.

This clonotype was counted ten times or more. The junction departs from germline at one end; a sequencing error may be responsible. V usage is TRBV28 and J usage is TRBJ2-7; a possible D gene is TRBD2 (5 bases). The CDR3 is 15 residues long. Germline V gene sequence: CDR1 MDHEN, CDR2 SYDVKM. CDR3 amino acids: CASCPGGPKSSEQYF. The CDR3 DNA reads TGTGCCAGCTGCCCGGGCGGGCCCAAGTCCTCCGAGCAGTACTTC.

The chain recombines TRBV18 with TRBJ1-2; D uncertain. V was shortened by 1 base and J by 6 bases, with 21 bases between the two germline ends. Germline values: CDR1 KGHSH, CDR2 LQKENI. There are 17 residues in the CDR3. The CDR3 bases are TGTGCCAGCTCACCACTTTCAAACGCGGGATTCGGCGATGGCTACACCTTC. It is translated as CASSPLSNAGFGDGYTF.

The chain uses TRBV27 and TRBJ2-3, with D possibly TRBD1 on 6 matching bases. There are 12 residues in the CDR3. The germline gives CDR1 MNHEY, CDR2 SMNVEV (reference sequence). With 6 bases removed from V and 10 bases from J, the gap between germline ends came to 14 bases. The CDR3: CASSGYRDPQYF. The CDR3 nucleotides are TGTGCCAGCAGCGGATACAGGGACCCGCAGTATTTT.

CDR3: CASSGQGATDTQYF. In nucleotides, the CDR3 is TGTGCCAGCTCAGGACAGGGGGCTACAGATACGCAGTATTTT. The J gene is TRBJ2-3, the V gene TRBV18, with 11 bases that match TRBD1. The CDR3 is 14 residues long. Trimming cost V 5 bases and J 3 bases; bases outside gene matches: 1. Per germline, CDR1 KGHSH and CDR2 LQKENI.

As to this clonotype: A read error may explain this, as a much larger clone is one base away. The chain recombines TRBV12-3 or TRBV12-4 with TRBJ1-4; D is unresolved. The ends were cut back, 9 bases at V and 0 bases at J, with 17 bases in the middle. This CDR3 contains 16 residues. CDR3 DNA: TGTGCCAGTACTGGGCCAACGTATGCAACTAATGAAAAACTGTTTTTT. The encoded protein is CASTGPTYATNEKLFF.

The table lists this clonotype with many counts. The V call is TRBV28, the J call TRBJ2-1; D might be TRBD1 (5 bases). This CDR3 is 13 amino acids long. Trimming removed 3 bases at V and 9 bases at J, with 12 bases between. Germline-derived CDR1 and CDR2 are MDHEN and SYDVKM. CDR3 nucleotides: TGTGCCAGCAGTTTTAGCAGGGTTGGTGAGCAGTTCTTC. Translating it yields CASSFSRVGEQFF.

The V gene is TRBV11-1, the J gene TRBJ1-4; possibly TRBD1 for D (6 bases). The germline V gene has CDR1 SGHAT and CDR2 FQDESV (reference sequence). The length of the CDR3 is 17 residues. V lost 4 bases and J 4 bases, leaving 19 bases between the germline ends. CDR3 sequence reads: CASSSLAEGTLNEKLFF. Written as DNA, the CDR3 is TGTGCCAGCAGCTCTCTCGCGGAGGGGACACTTAATGAAAAACTGTTTTTT.